This T cell receptor beta chain comes out of a study of tumor-infiltrating lymphocytes in primary liver carcinoma. This clonotype was seen only once. One end of the junction is discordant with germline, which a read error may explain. The investigators made TCR beta cDNA from about 500 ng total RNA, using a constant-region primer. ARM-PCR was slightly modified, and three nested multiplex PCR rounds with it gave rise to the TCR beta libraries. The two initial PCR rounds, about 9 cycles each, used TRBV1-TRBV30 forward and C-beta reverse primers. TCRdb processed the multiplex PCR reads anew with MiXCR; each CDR3 protein has one entry. The table shows fewer than 200,000 distinct CDR3 sequences, with roughly 80% occurring only once. Germline-derived CDR1 and CDR2 are MDHEN and SYDVKM. The CDR3 extends over 14 amino acids. The source material, roughly 18-30 mg of unsorted bulk tissue, was used to co-extract RNA and DNA. Patients underwent surgical resection for primary liver carcinoma.

This clonotype originated in a man aged 35 to 55 with primary liver carcinoma and hepatitis B virus infection. Input material: tumor tissue from primary liver carcinoma. The chain carries TRBV28 and TRBJ2-1; TRBD1 matches 12 bases. CDR3 residues: CTTWGTGGRNEQLF. The CDR3 DNA is TGTACCACTTGGGGGACAGGGGGCCGCAATGAGCAGTTATTC.